The entry that follows covers one T cell receptor beta chain sequence. Antigen specificity is unknown. This record comes from a study of cytomegalovirus exposure and HLA in healthy donors. Study conclusions and caveats: Roughly uniform sequencing depth across donors was assumed, possibly incorrectly. Researchers reported that three CMV-associated chains were confirmed in vitro as CMV antigen-specific.

The PCR made use of 60 Vbeta and 13 Jbeta primers. The table came from immunoSEQ multiplex PCR; TCRdb's copy has only in-frame clones and leaves some out. The sample contains around 130,000 clones, about 75% of which appear only once. The donors, nominally healthy at sampling, likely had unrecorded immune exposures. CDR1 and CDR2 (germline): MDHEN, SYDVKM. This CDR3 spans 15 amino acids. Germline trimming cut 6 bases from V and 3 bases from J; bases unmatched to any gene: 7. V is TRBV28 and J is TRBJ2-2, with 7 bases that match TRBD1. The specimen sequenced was PBMCs. This clonotype was obtained from a woman in her thirties or forties in good health and CMV-seropositive. The CDR3 DNA reads TGTGCCAGCAGCGTTGACAGGGTCGACACCGGGGAGCTGTTTTTT. Translated, it gives CASSVDRVDTGELFF.